Here is one T cell receptor beta chain with its context. The method was immunoSEQ multiplex PCR; TCRdb's version includes in-frame clones alone and lacks a portion of them. The repertoire includes around 18,000 clones, around 93% of them detected once, and under 0.9% sits in the top ten. This entry belongs to a study of B cell selection in AIRE deficiency. Sorted regulatory T cells were CD4-positive, CD25-high and CD127-low or negative. This sequence was found in a human donor in good health. Material for sequencing was CD4+CD25+ Tregs sorted from PBMCs.

The chain's CDR3 is CAISTTRQGNPEKLFF. CDR3 coding DNA: TGTGCCATCAGTACCACAAGACAGGGGAACCCTGAAAAACTGTTTTTT. The J gene is TRBJ1-4, the V gene TRBV10-3; 8 bases agree with TRBD1. The CDR3 totals 16 residues. CDR1 ENHRY and CDR2 SYGVKD come from the germline V gene. J was trimmed by 7 bases and V by 5 bases; bases with no gene match: 12.